This T cell receptor beta chain was sequenced for a study of T cells in tumors after PD-1 blockade. At the level of the study: Prior checkpoint blockade, systemic immunosuppressant use, or anti-cancer therapy within 4 weeks excluded patients. Some patients also took daily vismodegib 150 mg during anti-PD-1 treatment. On average, peripheral blood gave 100,000 to 140,000 TCR templates and 37,000 or so unique clonotypes.

The ends were cut back, 3 bases at V and 2 bases at J, with 14 bases in the middle. The germline CDR1 and CDR2 sequences are ENHRY and SYGVKD. The CDR3 covers 16 residues. Turning to this clone: As yet, its antigen is unknown.

Clones were read by immunoSEQ multiplex PCR, and TCRdb kept only the in-frame ones, dropping some. The sample records roughly 48,000 clones, 81% being singletons. Study-wide points: Some novel exhausted tumor clones appeared in pre-treatment blood, suggesting peripheral recruitment.

This chain connects TRBV10-3 to TRBJ2-1; maybe TRBD1 (6 bases). The clonotype originates from a human donor with basal cell carcinoma. The sample was PBMCs, taken before anti-PD-1 treatment. This chain's CDR3 is CAISDPTGRAYNEQFF. The DNA of the CDR3 is TGTGCCATCAGTGACCCAACAGGGAGAGCCTACAATGAGCAGTTCTTC.